This paragraph covers one TCR beta chain sequence. The treatment denotes: about 20 received Ad26.COV2.S at low or high dose, single or two shots; five or six received placebo; per-sample allocation not given. Vaccine and placebo recipients were sampled on day 63 after the first injection. This record belongs to a study of Ad26.COV2.S vaccination and SARS-CoV-2 variants. Assay used: immunoSEQ multiplex PCR; TCRdb lists only in-frame clones, some missing. The sample lists approximately 480,000 clones, roughly 85% occurring once. V trimming: 6 bases; J trimming: 7 bases; junction bases outside the gene matches: 6. The CDR3 is 14 amino acids. Per the germline V gene, CDR1 is SEHNR and CDR2 is FQNEAQ (reference sequence).

This receptor was obtained from a person aged 18 to 65 who received the Ad26.COV2.S COVID-19 vaccine or a placebo. This specimen was peripheral blood, taken in a trial of Ad26.COV2.S vaccine versus placebo. This chain connects TRBV7-9 to TRBJ2-1; 10 bases match TRBD2. For the CDR3, the DNA is TGTGCCAGCAGGGAAGCGGGAGGGGGGAATGAGCAGTTCTTC. Translation gives CASREAGGGNEQFF.